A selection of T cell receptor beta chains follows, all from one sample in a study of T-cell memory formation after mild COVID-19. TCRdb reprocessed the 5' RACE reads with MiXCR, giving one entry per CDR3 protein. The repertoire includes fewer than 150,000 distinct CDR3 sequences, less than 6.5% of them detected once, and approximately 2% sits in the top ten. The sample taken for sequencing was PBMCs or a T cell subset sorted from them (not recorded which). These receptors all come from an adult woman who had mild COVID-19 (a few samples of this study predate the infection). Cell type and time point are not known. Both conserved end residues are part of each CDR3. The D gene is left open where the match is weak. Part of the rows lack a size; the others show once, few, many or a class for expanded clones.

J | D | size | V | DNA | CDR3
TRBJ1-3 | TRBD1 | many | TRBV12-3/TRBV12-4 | TGTGCCAGCAGTTTAAGGGGGCCCAGCTCTGGAAACACCATATATTTT | CASSLRGPSSGNTIYF
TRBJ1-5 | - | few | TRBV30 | TGTGCCTGGAGTGCGACCGGGGGTCAGCCCCAGCATTTT | CAWSATGGQPQHF
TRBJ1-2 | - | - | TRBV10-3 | TGTGCCATCAGTGATCGGGGGCGCGTGACGGGGGGCTATGGCTACACCTTC | CAISDRGRVTGGYGYTF
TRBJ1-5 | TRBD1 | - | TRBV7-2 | TGTGCCAGCAGCTTAAGACAGGGGGCATCTCAGCCCCAGCATTTT | CASSLRQGASQPQHF
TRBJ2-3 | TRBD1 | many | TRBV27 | TGTGCCAGCAGTTTAGGGGACAGGGGGCGCGGTACAGATACGCAGTATTTT | CASSLGDRGRGTDTQYF
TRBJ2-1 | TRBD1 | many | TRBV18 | TGTGCCAGCTCACGGCGGAGACAGGGGAACAATGAGCAGTTCTTC | CASSRRRQGNNEQFF
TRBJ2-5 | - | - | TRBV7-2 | TGTGCCAGCAGCTTAGGGGTGGTGGGGATAAGGGAGACCCAGTACTTC | CASSLGVVGIRETQYF
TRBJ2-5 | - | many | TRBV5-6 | TGTGCCAGCAGCCGATTGGAGACCCAGTACTTC | CASSRLETQYF
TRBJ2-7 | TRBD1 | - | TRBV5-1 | TGCGCCAGCAGCCACGGACAGGGGGCCTACGAGCAGTACTTC | CASSHGQGAYEQYF
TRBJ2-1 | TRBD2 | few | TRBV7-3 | TGTGCCAGCAGCCTTAGCGGGAGTGGGAACAATGAGCAGTTCTTC | CASSLSGSGNNEQFF
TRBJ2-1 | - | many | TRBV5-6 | TGTGCCAGCAGCTTGGCCGGCAGAGCCTACAATGAGCAGTTCTTC | CASSLAGRAYNEQFF
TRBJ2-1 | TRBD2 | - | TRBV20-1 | TGCAGTGCCGGGACTAGCGGGCCCCGTTACTTATACAATGAGCAGTTCTTC | CSAGTSGPRYLYNEQFF
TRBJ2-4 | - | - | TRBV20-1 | TGCAGTGTTCCGGCCCTACTAGCCAAAAACATTCAGTACTTC | CSVPALLAKNIQYF
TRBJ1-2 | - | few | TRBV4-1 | TGCGCCAGCAGCCAAGTACCTAAACAGGGTCACCATGGCTACACCTTC | CASSQVPKQGHHGYTF
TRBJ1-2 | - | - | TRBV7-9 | TGTGCCAGCAGCCCCCTTACCGGGAACCATGGCTACACCTTC | CASSPLTGNHGYTF
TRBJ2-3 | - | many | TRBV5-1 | TGCGCCAGCAGCTTGGTGGTAGGGCAACCTAGCACAGATACGCAGTATTTT | CASSLVVGQPSTDTQYF
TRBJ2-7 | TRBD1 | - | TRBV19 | TGTGCCAGTAGTGACGGACAGGGTGCGGTGGACGAGCAGTACTTC | CASSDGQGAVDEQYF
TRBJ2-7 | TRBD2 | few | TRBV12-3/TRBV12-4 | TGTGCCAGCAGTTTCGTGGGAGGGACCTCCTACGAGCAGTACTTC | CASSFVGGTSYEQYF
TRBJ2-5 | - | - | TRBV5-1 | TGCGCCAGCAGCTTGGCCGCGGGATCTAGGGAGACCCAGTACTTC | CASSLAAGSRETQYF
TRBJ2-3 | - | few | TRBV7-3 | TGTGCCAGCAGCCTTAATTCCGGGGGCTCGGATACGCAGTATTTT | CASSLNSGGSDTQYF
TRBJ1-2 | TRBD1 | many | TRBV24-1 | TGTGCCACCAGCGGAACCGGGACAGGGGACTATGGCTACACCTTC | CATSGTGTGDYGYTF
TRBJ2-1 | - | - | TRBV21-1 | TGTGCCAGCAACGGGACAGCCTTTAATGAGCAGTTCTTC | CASNGTAFNEQFF
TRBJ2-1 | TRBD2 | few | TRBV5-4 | TGTGCCAGCAGCTTGCTCCTGGGGACTAACTCCTACAATGAGCAGTTCTTC | CASSLLLGTNSYNEQFF
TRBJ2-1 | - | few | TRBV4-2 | TGTGCCAGCAGCCAAGACAGTTCCCAAACCTACAATGAGCAGTTCTTC | CASSQDSSQTYNEQFF
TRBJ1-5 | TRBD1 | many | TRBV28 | TGTGCCAGCCGGACAGGTTATAGCAATCAGCCCCAGCATTTT | CASRTGYSNQPQHF
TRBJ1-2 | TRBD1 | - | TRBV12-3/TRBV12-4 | TGTGCCAGCAGTCGTACCGAACAGGGGTCGGACTATGGCTACACCTTC | CASSRTEQGSDYGYTF
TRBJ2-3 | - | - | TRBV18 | TGTGCCAGCTCACCCAGGGACACAGATACGCAGTATTTT | CASSPRDTDTQYF
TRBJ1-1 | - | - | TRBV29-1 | TGCAGCGTTGAAGGAGGGTCGGCTTTCTTT | CSVEGGSAFF
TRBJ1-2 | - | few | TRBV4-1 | TGCGCCAGCAGCCACACACGGGGGGACTATGGCTACACCTTC | CASSHTRGDYGYTF
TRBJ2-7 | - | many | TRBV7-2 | TGTGCCAGCAGCTTAAGTGATAGCCTCTCCTACGAGCAGTACTTC | CASSLSDSLSYEQYF
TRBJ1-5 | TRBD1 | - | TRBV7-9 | TGTGCCAGCAGCTTAACGACAGGGGGCGTCAGCAATCAGCCCCAGCATTTT | CASSLTTGGVSNQPQHF
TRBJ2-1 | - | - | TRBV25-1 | TGTGCCAGCAGTGGAACAGGGAATATAGTGAATGAGCAGTTCTTC | CASSGTGNIVNEQFF
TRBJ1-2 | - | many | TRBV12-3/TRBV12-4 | TGTGCCAGCAGTCCAGGTCGGGGACCTTATGGCTACACCTTC | CASSPGRGPYGYTF
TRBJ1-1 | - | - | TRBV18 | TGTGCCAGCTCACCGAGGACAGCTTTGAACACTGAAGCTTTCTTT | CASSPRTALNTEAFF
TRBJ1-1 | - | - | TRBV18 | TGTGCCAGCTCACCCTCAAGGGCAGGTGGGCCTGAAGCTTTCTTT | CASSPSRAGGPEAFF
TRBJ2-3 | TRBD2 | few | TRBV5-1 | TGCGCCAGCAGCACCGCCCCGACTAGCGGGAGTACAGATACGCAGTATTTT | CASSTAPTSGSTDTQYF
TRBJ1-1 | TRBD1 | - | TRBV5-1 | TGCGCCAGCAGCTCCTCGGACAGGACGAACACTGAAGCTTTCTTT | CASSSSDRTNTEAFF
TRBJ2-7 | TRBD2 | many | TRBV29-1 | TGCAGCGTCCCTACGGGGGGACCCGAGCAGTACTTC | CSVPTGGPEQYF
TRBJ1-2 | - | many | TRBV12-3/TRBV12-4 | TGTGCCAGCAGTTTCGGACAGATCTATGGCTACACCTTC | CASSFGQIYGYTF
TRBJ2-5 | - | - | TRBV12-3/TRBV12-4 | TGTGCCAGCAGTTTTTTGGTAGGCACCCAGTACTTC | CASSFLVGTQYF
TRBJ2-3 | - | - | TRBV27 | TGTGCCAGCAGGCGCCAGGGGGATACGCAGTATTTT | CASRRQGDTQYF
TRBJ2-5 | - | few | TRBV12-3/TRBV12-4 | TGTGCCAGCAGCCCCGGGACTCCGGAGACCCAGTACTTC | CASSPGTPETQYF
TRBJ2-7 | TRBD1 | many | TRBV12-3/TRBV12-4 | TGTGCCAGCAGTTTAATGGACAGGGCCCACGAGCAGTACTTC | CASSLMDRAHEQYF
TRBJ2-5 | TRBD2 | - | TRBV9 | TGTGCCAGCAGCGCAAGCGGGGGGGCGGGAGAGACCCAGTACTTC | CASSASGGAGETQYF
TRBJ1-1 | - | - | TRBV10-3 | TGTGCCATCAGTGACCAAGTGAACACTGAAGCTTTCTTT | CAISDQVNTEAFF
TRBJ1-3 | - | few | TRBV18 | TGTGCCAGCTCACCAGGGGGTCGGTCGGCGAAATCTGGAAACACCATATATTTT | CASSPGGRSAKSGNTIYF
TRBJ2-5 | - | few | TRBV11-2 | TGTGCCAGCAGCTCGCTTAAAGGGGCCCGATTTGAACAAGAGACCCAGTACTTC | CASSSLKGARFEQETQYF
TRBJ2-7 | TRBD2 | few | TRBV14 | TGTGCCAGCAGCCGGGGACTAGGATCCTACGAGCAGTACTTC | CASSRGLGSYEQYF
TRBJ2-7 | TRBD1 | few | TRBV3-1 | TGTGCCAGCAGCCCCGGGGACAGGGTTTCTTACTTC | CASSPGDRVSYF
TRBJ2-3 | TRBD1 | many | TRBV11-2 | TGTGCCAGCAGCGCCGGGACAGGTCTTACAGATACGCAGTATTTT | CASSAGTGLTDTQYF
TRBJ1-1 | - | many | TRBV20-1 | TGCAGTGCTAAGGGGGGCATGAACACTGAAGCTTTCTTT | CSAKGGMNTEAFF